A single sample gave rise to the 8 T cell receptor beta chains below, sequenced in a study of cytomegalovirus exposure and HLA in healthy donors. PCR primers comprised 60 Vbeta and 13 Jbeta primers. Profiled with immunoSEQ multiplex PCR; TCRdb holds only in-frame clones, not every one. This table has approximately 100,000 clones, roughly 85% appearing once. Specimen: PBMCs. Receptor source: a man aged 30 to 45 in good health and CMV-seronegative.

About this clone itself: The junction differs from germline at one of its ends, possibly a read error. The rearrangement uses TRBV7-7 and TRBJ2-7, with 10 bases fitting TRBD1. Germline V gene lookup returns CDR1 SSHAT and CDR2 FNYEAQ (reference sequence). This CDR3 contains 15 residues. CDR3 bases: TGTGCTAGCAGCTTCGGGACAGGGGCGTCCTACGAGCAGTACTTC. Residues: CASSFGTGASYEQYF.

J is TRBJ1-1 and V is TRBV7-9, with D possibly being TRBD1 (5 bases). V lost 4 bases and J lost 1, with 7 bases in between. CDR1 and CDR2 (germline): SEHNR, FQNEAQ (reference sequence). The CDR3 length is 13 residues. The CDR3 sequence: CASSSTENTEAFF. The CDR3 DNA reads TGTGCCAGCAGCTCGACAGAGAACACTGAAGCTTTCTTT. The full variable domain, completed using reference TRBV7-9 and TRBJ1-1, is DTGVSQNPRHKITKRGQNVTFRCDPISEHNRLYWYRQTLGQGPEFLTYFQNEAQLEKSRLLSDRFSAERPKGSFSTLEIQRTEQGDSAMYLCASSSTENTEAFFGQGTRLTVV.

The CDR3 sequence is CAWRPGQGLNGYTF. The CDR3 nucleotides are TGTGCCTGGAGGCCCGGACAGGGTTTGAATGGCTACACCTTC. The chain links TRBV30 to TRBJ1-2; 8 bases align to TRBD1. This CDR3 has 14 amino acids. J lost 6 bases, V lost 3 bases, and 9 bases had no gene match. Germline CDR1 is GTSNPN and CDR2 is SVGIG (reference sequence).

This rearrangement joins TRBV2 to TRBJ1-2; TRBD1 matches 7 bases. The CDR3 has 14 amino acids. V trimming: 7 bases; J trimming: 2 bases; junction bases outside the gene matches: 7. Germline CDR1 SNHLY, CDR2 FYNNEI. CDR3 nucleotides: TGTGCCAGCACTCCGGGACAGCTAAACTATGGCTACACCTTC. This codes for CASTPGQLNYGYTF.

Written as DNA, the CDR3 is TGCGCCAGCAGTTCGGGACTCGTCCAAGAGACCCAGTACTTC. Protein sequence: CASSSGLVQETQYF. The rearrangement links TRBV5-1 to TRBJ2-5, with a tentative D call TRBD2 (6 bases). Germline CDR1 is SGHRS and CDR2 is YFSETQ. V shed 5 bases and J shed 1 base, with 12 bases lying between them. CDR3 size: 14 residues.

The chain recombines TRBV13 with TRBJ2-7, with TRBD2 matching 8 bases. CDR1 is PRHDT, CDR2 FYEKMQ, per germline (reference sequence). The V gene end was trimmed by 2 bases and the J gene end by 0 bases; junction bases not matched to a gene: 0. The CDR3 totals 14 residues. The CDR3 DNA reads TGTGCCAGCAGCTTAAGCGGGAGCTCCTACGAGCAGTACTTC. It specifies CASSLSGSSYEQYF.

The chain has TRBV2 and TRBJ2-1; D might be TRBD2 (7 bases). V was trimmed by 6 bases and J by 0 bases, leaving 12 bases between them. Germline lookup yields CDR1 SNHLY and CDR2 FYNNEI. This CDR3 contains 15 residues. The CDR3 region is CASRAGASSYNEQFF. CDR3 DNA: TGTGCCAGCAGGGCGGGGGCTAGCTCCTACAATGAGCAGTTCTTC.

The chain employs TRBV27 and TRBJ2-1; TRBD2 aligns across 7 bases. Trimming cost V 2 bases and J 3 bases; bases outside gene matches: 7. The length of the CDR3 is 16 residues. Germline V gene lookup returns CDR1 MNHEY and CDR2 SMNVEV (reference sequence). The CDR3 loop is CASSLAGEGFYNEQFF. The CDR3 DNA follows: TGTGCCAGCAGTTTAGCCGGGGAGGGCTTCTACAATGAGCAGTTCTTC.